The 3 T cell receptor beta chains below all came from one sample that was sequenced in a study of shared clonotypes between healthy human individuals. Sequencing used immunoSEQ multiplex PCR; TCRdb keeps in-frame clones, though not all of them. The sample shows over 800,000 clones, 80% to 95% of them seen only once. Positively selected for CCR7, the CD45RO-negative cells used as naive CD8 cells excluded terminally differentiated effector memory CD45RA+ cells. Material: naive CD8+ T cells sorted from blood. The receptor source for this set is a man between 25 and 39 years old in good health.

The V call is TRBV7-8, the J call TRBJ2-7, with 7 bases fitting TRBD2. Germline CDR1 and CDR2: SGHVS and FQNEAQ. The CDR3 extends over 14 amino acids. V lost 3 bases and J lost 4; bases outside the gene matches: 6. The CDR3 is CASSLGRESYEQYF. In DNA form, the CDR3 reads TGTGCCAGCAGCTTGGGGCGGGAGTCATACGAGCAGTACTTC.

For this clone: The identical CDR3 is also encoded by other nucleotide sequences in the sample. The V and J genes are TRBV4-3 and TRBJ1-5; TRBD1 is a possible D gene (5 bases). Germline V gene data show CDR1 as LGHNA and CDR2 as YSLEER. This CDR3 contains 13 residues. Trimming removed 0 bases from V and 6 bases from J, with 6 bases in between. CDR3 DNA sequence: TGCGCCAGCAGCCAAGATGGGGGTCAGCCCCAGCATTTT. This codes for CASSQDGGQPQHF.

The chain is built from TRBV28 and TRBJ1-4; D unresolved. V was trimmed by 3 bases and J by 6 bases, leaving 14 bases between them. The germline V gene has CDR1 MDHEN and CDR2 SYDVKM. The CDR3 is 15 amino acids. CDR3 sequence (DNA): TGTGCCAGCAGTTTTTTGTGGGGAAGTGATGAAAAACTGTTTTTT. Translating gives CASSFLWGSDEKLFF.